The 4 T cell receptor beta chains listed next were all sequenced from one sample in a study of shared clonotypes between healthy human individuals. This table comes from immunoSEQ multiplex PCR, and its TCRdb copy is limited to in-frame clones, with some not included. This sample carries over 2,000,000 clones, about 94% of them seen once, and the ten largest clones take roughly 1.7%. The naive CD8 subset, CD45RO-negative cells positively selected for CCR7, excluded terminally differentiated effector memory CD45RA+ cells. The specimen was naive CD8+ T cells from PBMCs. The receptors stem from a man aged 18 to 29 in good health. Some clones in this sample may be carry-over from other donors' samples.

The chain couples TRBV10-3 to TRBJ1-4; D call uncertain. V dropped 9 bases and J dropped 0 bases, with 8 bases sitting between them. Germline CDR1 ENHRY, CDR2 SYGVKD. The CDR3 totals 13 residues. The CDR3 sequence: CAINSATNEKLFF. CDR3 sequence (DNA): TGTGCCATTAACAGCGCAACTAATGAAAAACTGTTTTTT.

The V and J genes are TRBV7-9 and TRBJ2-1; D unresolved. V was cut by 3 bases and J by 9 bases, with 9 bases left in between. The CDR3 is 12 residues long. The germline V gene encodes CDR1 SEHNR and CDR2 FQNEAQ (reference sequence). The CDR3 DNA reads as TGTGCCAGCAGCTTGATTTGGGGTGAGCAGTTCTTC. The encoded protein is CASSLIWGEQFF. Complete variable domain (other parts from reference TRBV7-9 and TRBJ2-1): DTGVSQNPRHKITKRGQNVTFRCDPISEHNRLYWYRQTLGQGPEFLTYFQNEAQLEKSRLLSDRFSAERPKGSFSTLEIQRTEQGDSAMYLCASSLIWGEQFFGPGTRLTVL.

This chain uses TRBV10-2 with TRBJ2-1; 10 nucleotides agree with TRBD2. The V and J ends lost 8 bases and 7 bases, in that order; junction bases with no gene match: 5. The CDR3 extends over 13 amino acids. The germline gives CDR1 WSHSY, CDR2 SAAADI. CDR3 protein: CASLGLAANEQFF. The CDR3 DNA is TGCGCCAGCTTAGGACTAGCGGCTAATGAGCAGTTCTTC.

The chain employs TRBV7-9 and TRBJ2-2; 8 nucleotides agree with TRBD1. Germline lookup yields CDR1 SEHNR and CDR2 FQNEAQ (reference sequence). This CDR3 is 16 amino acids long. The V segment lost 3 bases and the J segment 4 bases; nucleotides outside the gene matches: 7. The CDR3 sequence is CASSFSRGTGTGELFF. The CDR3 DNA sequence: TGTGCCAGCAGCTTCTCAAGAGGGACAGGCACCGGGGAGCTGTTTTTT.